The entry below describes one TCR beta chain. This receptor's antigen is unknown. Base quality data are lacking; no much larger clone is found one base away. The data originate from a study of blood T cell repertoires in COVID-19 (TCRdb year 2020). Regarding the research as a whole: Samples covering the acute and convalescent phases of COVID-19 were provided by collaborators in the United States, Italy and Spain. The prospective study material was composed of cDNA or gDNA derived from T cells, B-cell-depleted T cells, or PBMCs. Subjects who had been exposed to COVID-19, were actively infected with it, or had recovered from it provided the deeply sampled blood TCRbeta repertoires that made up the dataset. A freely available public database, intended as a resource for researchers studying the immune response to SARS-CoV-2, is where the repertoires were released. Samples were obtained from the ongoing ImmuneRACE study (first 160 participants) and from some 1,300 subjects provided by 6 global collaborators. The sample metadata nearly always contained a de-identified subject ID, COVID-19 status, age in years and sex. Where available, HLA class I and class II types were obtained from metadata supplied by the sample provider rather than from assay-based typing.

Each collaborating institution followed its own protocols to collect whole blood in K2EDTA tubes. For TCRbeta analysis, collaborators shipped samples as frozen whole blood, isolated PBMCs, or DNA extracted from either of those sample types. TCRbeta CDR3 regions were amplified from genomic DNA using the immunoSEQ Assay, a bias-controlled multiplex PCR. As for the authors' bioinformatics: The number of nucleated cells in each sample was estimated from the amplification of reference gene primers within the assay. To quantify the absolute abundance of each unique TCRbeta CDR3 rearrangement, sequence reads were collapsed and filtered. For each sample, productive Simpson clonality was calculated as the square root of Simpson's diversity index over productive rearrangements. This is the immuneACCESS table as TCRdb keeps it, with only in-frame sequences that have V and J called. A part of the clones is gone; compared with another copy, unresolved V genes explain less than half, and the rest is unexplained. The D gene and trimming were derived from the DNA, and the V and J assignments and clone size from that table. The sample yields some 220,000 clones; around 82% were counted once. The top ten hold about 2.1% of the sample.

Overall study results and their limits: The amount of clinical and demographic metadata varied by source and participant and was provided uncurated.

Sequences SGHDT (CDR1) and YYEEEE (CDR2) are obtained from the germline V gene. Spanning cysteine to phenylalanine, the CDR3 consists of 14 amino acids. Only the CDR3 region is kept as DNA, spanning 42 bases read in frame from base 1. A distance of 9 bases separates the germline ends of V and J, which lose 3 bases and 2 bases respectively. This clonotype originated in a woman aged 60 to 75 with acute or convalescent COVID-19. The sequenced sample was peripheral blood. The V gene is TRBV5-6 and the J gene is TRBJ1-3; the D gene is perhaps TRBD1, on 6 matching bases. The base sequence is TGTGCCAGCAGCTGGGGGGGCCCTGGAAACACCATATATTTT. Translated, this is CASSWGGPGNTIYF.